This T cell receptor beta chain was documented in a study of blood T cells in healthy people across ages. A J-beta primer mix and a sample-barcoded 5' primer were used in a second PCR of roughly 6 to 11 cycles. Via MiXCR, TCRdb re-called the 5' RACE reads, giving one row per CDR3 protein. The sample contains around 800,000 distinct CDR3 sequences, more than 25% of which appear only once. In germline, CDR1 is MDHEN, CDR2 SYDVKM. The CDR3 loop spans 14 amino acids. Healthy Caucasians from Russia aged about 6 to 100 served as donors. Extracted total RNA amounted to at least 5.5 micrograms for each sample. This sample also belongs to another study, concerning T cells of mothers and their children.

This TCR was sampled from a boy aged 5-17 years in good health. J is TRBJ2-5 and V is TRBV28; no clear D. The end of the DNA aligns better with TRBJ2-1, so the J call may be wrong. Material: blood. CDR3 sequence reads: CASSFLGNYNEQFF. Here the CDR3 DNA reads TGTGCCAGCAGTTTCTTGGGCAACTACAATGAGCAGTTCTTC.